The 24 T cell receptor beta chains in this list originate from one sample, sequenced in a study of cytomegalovirus exposure and HLA in healthy donors. PCR primers comprised 60 Vbeta and 13 Jbeta primers. Method: immunoSEQ multiplex PCR; TCRdb's copy keeps in-frame clones and lacks some. This table holds 99,000 or so clones, 70% to 75% found once. Sequencing was done on a sample of PBMCs. These receptors all come from a man aged 40-50 years in good health and CMV-seronegative.

V is TRBV13 and J is TRBJ1-2, with TRBD1 matching over 7 bases. The CDR3 consists of 16 residues. Germline values: CDR1 PRHDT, CDR2 FYEKMQ (reference sequence). Trimming removed 5 bases from V and 4 bases from J; junction bases left unmatched: 13. CDR3 in amino acids: CASSNSGTAECYGYTF. Written as DNA, the CDR3 is TGTGCCAGCAGCAACTCCGGGACAGCTGAATGCTATGGCTACACCTTC.

The chain couples TRBV5-1 to TRBJ2-2; 10 bases map to TRBD2. The germline gives CDR1 SGHRS, CDR2 YFSETQ. The V segment lost 3 bases and the J segment 1 base; nucleotides outside the gene matches: 3. The CDR3 spans 16 residues. CDR3 sequence: CASSSRTSGNTGELFF. CDR3 in DNA: TGCGCCAGCAGCTCTAGGACTAGCGGGAACACCGGGGAGCTGTTTTTT.

This chain's CDR3 is CASSEEGASKNIQYF. The CDR3 region has the DNA TGTGCCAGCAGTGAAGAGGGGGCATCTAAAAACATTCAGTACTTC. The chain uses TRBV2 and TRBJ2-4; 7 positions agree with TRBD1. Germline V gene sequence: CDR1 SNHLY, CDR2 FYNNEI. The CDR3 sequence is 15 residues long. Losses at the gene ends were 1 base for V and 4 bases for J; bases not matched to a gene: 4.

This rearrangement joins TRBV10-3 to TRBJ1-5, with D possibly being TRBD1 (5 bases). V was shortened by 4 bases and J by 2 bases, with 18 bases between the two germline ends. Germline CDR1 is ENHRY and CDR2 is SYGVKD. The CDR3 is 17 amino acids. The CDR3 is CAISASRGGDGNQPQHF. For the CDR3, the DNA is TGTGCCATCAGTGCGAGTCGGGGAGGGGATGGCAATCAGCCCCAGCATTTT.

The chain recombines TRBV7-9 with TRBJ1-1; D not resolved. V dropped 1 base and J dropped 0 bases, with 3 bases sitting between them. This CDR3 is built from 13 residues. Germline V gene data show CDR1 as SEHNR and CDR2 as FQNEAQ (reference sequence). CDR3 residues: CASSLVLNTEAFF. In DNA form, the CDR3 reads TGTGCCAGCAGCTTAGTATTGAACACTGAAGCTTTCTTT.

CDR3 sequence reads: CASSLSGQANSPLHF. DNA of the CDR3: TGTGCCAGCAGCTTATCAGGGCAGGCGAATTCACCCCTCCACTTT. V is TRBV7-9 and J is TRBJ1-6; a possible D gene is TRBD1 (5 bases). From germline, CDR1 is SEHNR and CDR2 FQNEAQ (reference sequence). V shed 2 bases and J shed 7 bases, with 12 bases lying between them. The length of the CDR3 is 15 residues.

In this sample, this clone turned up once. This chain uses TRBV5-1 with TRBJ1-2; 9 positions agree with TRBD1. Germline-derived CDR1 and CDR2 are SGHRS and YFSETQ. The trim removed 4 bases at V and 5 bases at J, leaving 12 bases unmatched. This CDR3 spans 16 amino acids. In DNA, the CDR3 is TGCGCCAGCAGCCCAGGGACAGGGCCGAGTTTTTATGGCTACACCTTC. Translating it yields CASSPGTGPSFYGYTF.

V and J are TRBV6-5 and TRBJ1-5, with unresolved D. Germline values: CDR1 MNHEY, CDR2 SVGAGI. There are 14 residues in the CDR3. Deletions cut 4 bases from V and 0 bases from J, with 7 bases between. The CDR3 here is CASSSPNSNQPQHF. DNA for the CDR3: TGTGCCAGCAGTTCCCCTAATAGCAATCAGCCCCAGCATTTT.

The chain links TRBV18 to TRBJ2-1, with D perhaps matching TRBD2 (7 bases). The germline V and J ends were trimmed by 0 bases and 8 bases, with 17 bases remaining between them. The CDR3 runs to 16 residues. Germline V gene lookup returns CDR1 KGHSH and CDR2 LQKENI. The CDR3 protein is CASSPPNREGIYEQFF. The CDR3 nucleotides read TGTGCCAGCTCACCACCGAACAGGGAGGGTATCTATGAGCAGTTCTTC.

The chain joins TRBV5-1 to TRBJ2-1, with 14 bases identical to TRBD2. CDR3 length equals 15 residues. V shed 4 bases, J shed 15 bases, and the junction held 12 bases outside the gene matches. Germline lookup yields CDR1 SGHRS and CDR2 YFSETQ. The CDR3 loop is CASSQGLAGDIQSFF. In DNA form, the CDR3 reads TGCGCCAGCAGCCAGGGACTAGCGGGGGACATCCAATCGTTCTTC.

In this sample, this clone turned up once. The V gene is TRBV13, the J gene TRBJ2-2; tentatively, D is TRBD2 (7 bases). This CDR3 contains 15 residues. CDR1 is PRHDT and CDR2 is FYEKMQ in the germline V gene (reference sequence). The germline V and J ends were trimmed by 5 bases and 2 bases, with 12 bases remaining between them. In nucleotides, the CDR3 is TGTGCCAGCAGCCACTCGGGGGGCAACACCGGGGAGCTGTTTTTT. This codes for CASSHSGGNTGELFF.

This rearrangement joins TRBV7-6 to TRBJ2-2; TRBD2 matches at 8 bases. Looked up from germline, CDR1 is SGHVS and CDR2 is FNYEAQ. Trimming took 5 bases from V and 0 from J; bases not matched to a gene: 8. CDR3 length: 17 amino acids. The CDR3 here is CASSPGLAGTNTGELFF. The CDR3, as DNA: TGTGCCAGCAGCCCAGGGCTAGCGGGCACGAACACCGGGGAGCTGTTTTTT. Drawing the rest from reference TRBV7-6 and TRBJ2-2, the complete variable domain is GAGVSQSPRYKVTKRGQDVALRCDPISGHVSLYWYRQALGQGPEFLTYFNYEAQQDKSGLPNDRFSAERPEGSISTLTIQRTEQRDSAMYRCASSPGLAGTNTGELFFGEGSRLTVL.

The chain couples TRBV4-3 to TRBJ1-1; 8 positions match TRBD1. The germline V gene has CDR1 LGHNA and CDR2 YSLEER. V lost 1 base, J lost 3 bases, and 7 bases stayed unmatched. This CDR3 has 16 residues. The CDR3 is CASSQGDRSVYTEAFF. CDR3 sequence (DNA): TGCGCCAGCAGCCAAGGGGACAGGTCGGTTTACACTGAAGCTTTCTTT.

The chain recombines TRBV7-9 with TRBJ2-7; 8 nucleotides agree with TRBD1. This CDR3 has 14 residues. V was clipped by 5 bases and J by 4 bases; unmatched bases: 7. Germline CDR1 and CDR2: SEHNR and FQNEAQ (reference sequence). CDR3 bases: TGTGCCAGCAGCGGAAGACACAGGGGGTACGAGCAGTACTTC. Amino acids: CASSGRHRGYEQYF. Full variable domain (rest looked up from reference TRBV7-9 and TRBJ2-7): DTGVSQNPRHKITKRGQNVTFRCDPISEHNRLYWYRQTLGQGPEFLTYFQNEAQLEKSRLLSDRFSAERPKGSFSTLEIQRTEQGDSAMYLCASSGRHRGYEQYFGPGTRLTVT.

This chain links TRBV5-1 with TRBJ2-7; 7 nucleotides match TRBD2. V lost 0 bases, J lost 7 bases, and 4 bases stayed unmatched. The CDR3 covers 13 residues. CDR1 SGHRS and CDR2 YFSETQ come from the germline V gene. This CDR3 is CASSLVRAGEQYF. Written as DNA, the CDR3 is TGCGCCAGCAGCTTGGTCAGAGCGGGGGAGCAGTACTTC. The whole variable domain, filled in from reference TRBV5-1 and TRBJ2-7, reads KAGVTQTPRYLIKTRGQQVTLSCSPISGHRSVSWYQQTPGQGLQFLFEYFSETQRNKGNFPGRFSGRQFSNSRSEMNVSTLELGDSALYLCASSLVRAGEQYFGPGTRLTVT.

V and J are TRBV7-9 and TRBJ1-2; tentative D call: TRBD1 (5 bases). Trimming left V 5 bases short and J 5 bases short, with 15 bases between. There are 14 residues in the CDR3. The V gene's germline CDR1 is SEHNR and CDR2 FQNEAQ (reference sequence). CDR3 region: CASSPSQESYGYTF. In nucleotides, the CDR3 is TGTGCCAGCAGCCCTTCACAGGAAAGTTATGGCTACACCTTC.

The rearrangement links TRBV7-9 to TRBJ2-7; D is ambiguous. The CDR3 loop spans 13 amino acids. Trimming removed 3 bases at V and 2 bases at J, with 8 bases between. Germline V lookup: CDR1 SEHNR, CDR2 FQNEAQ (reference sequence). The CDR3 DNA is TGTGCCAGCAGCTTGGAGTCCCCCTACGAGCAGTACTTC. This translates into CASSLESPYEQYF.

This rearrangement joins TRBV7-9 to TRBJ2-7; no clear D gene. The CDR3 sequence is 14 residues long. Trimming removed 1 base at V and 5 bases at J, with 12 bases between. From germline, CDR1 is SEHNR and CDR2 FQNEAQ (reference sequence). The CDR3 DNA is TGTGCCAGCAGCTTAGATCCGGGTAGCCACGAGCAGTACTTC. Its translation: CASSLDPGSHEQYF.

This clone has only a few counts. The CDR3 DNA reads as TGTGCCAGCAGATTCGGGACAGGGTCGACTGAAGCTTTCTTT. This sequence encodes CASRFGTGSTEAFF. This chain joins TRBV5-6 and TRBJ1-1; 9 nucleotides line up with TRBD1. This CDR3 is 14 amino acids long. Germline values: CDR1 SGHDT, CDR2 YYEEEE. V dropped 5 bases and J dropped 5; count of bases not matched to a gene: 7.

The chain employs TRBV27 and TRBJ2-7; 10 bases are shared with TRBD1. This CDR3 contains 15 residues. Germline CDR1 MNHEY, CDR2 SMNVEV (reference sequence). V lost 6 bases, J lost 7 bases, and 12 bases stayed unmatched. The CDR3 loop is CASRGRTGGLREQYF. CDR3 nucleotides: TGTGCCAGCAGGGGCCGGACAGGGGGGTTGCGAGAGCAGTACTTC.

The chain employs TRBV6-1 and TRBJ2-3, with D possibly TRBD2 on 6 matching bases. The V and J ends lost 4 bases and 3 bases respectively, with 14 bases between them. The CDR3 consists of 15 residues. Germline V lookup: CDR1 MNHNS, CDR2 SASEGT. CDR3 loop: CASSVTRPRTDTQYF. Here the CDR3 DNA reads TGTGCCAGCAGTGTGACTAGACCCAGAACAGATACGCAGTATTTT.

The J gene is TRBJ1-2, the V gene TRBV6-1, with unresolved D. The CDR3 is made up of 13 amino acids. Trimming left V 1 base short and J 4 bases short, with 7 bases between. In germline, CDR1 is MNHNS, CDR2 SASEGT. CDR3 in DNA: TGTGCCAGCAGTGAAGGCGGCAGCTATGGCTACACCTTC. This translates into CASSEGGSYGYTF.

The chain uses TRBV7-6 and TRBJ2-1, with TRBD2 matching 13 bases. Germline lookup yields CDR1 SGHVS and CDR2 FNYEAQ. J was trimmed by 7 bases and V by 0 bases; bases with no gene match: 9. CDR3 size: 18 residues. The CDR3 is CASSLAVGLAGIQNEQFF. In DNA form, the CDR3 reads TGTGCCAGCAGCTTAGCGGTGGGACTAGCGGGAATTCAGAATGAGCAGTTCTTC. Full variable domain (remainder filled in from reference TRBV7-6 and TRBJ2-1): GAGVSQSPRYKVTKRGQDVALRCDPISGHVSLYWYRQALGQGPEFLTYFNYEAQQDKSGLPNDRFSAERPEGSISTLTIQRTEQRDSAMYRCASSLAVGLAGIQNEQFFGPGTRLTVL.

J is TRBJ2-2 and V is TRBV28; 8 bases line up with TRBD2. With 6 bases clipped from V and 4 bases from J, the junction kept 4 bases outside the gene matches. The CDR3 is 14 amino acids. Germline assignment: CDR1 MDHEN and CDR2 SYDVKM. CDR3 sequence reads: CASRLLAVTGELFF. CDR3 bases: TGTGCCAGCAGGTTACTAGCGGTCACCGGGGAGCTGTTTTTT.